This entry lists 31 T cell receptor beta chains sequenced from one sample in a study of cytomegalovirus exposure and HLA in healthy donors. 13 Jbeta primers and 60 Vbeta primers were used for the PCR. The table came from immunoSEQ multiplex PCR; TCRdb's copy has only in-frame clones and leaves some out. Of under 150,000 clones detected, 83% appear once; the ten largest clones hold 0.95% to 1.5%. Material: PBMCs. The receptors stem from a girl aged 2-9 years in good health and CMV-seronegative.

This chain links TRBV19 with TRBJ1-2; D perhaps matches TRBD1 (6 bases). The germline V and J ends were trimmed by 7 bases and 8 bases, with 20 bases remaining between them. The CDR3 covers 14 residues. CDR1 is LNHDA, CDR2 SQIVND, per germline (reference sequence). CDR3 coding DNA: TGTGCCAGTAATAATTTCGGGACACTGTACGGCTACACCTTC. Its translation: CASNNFGTLYGYTF.

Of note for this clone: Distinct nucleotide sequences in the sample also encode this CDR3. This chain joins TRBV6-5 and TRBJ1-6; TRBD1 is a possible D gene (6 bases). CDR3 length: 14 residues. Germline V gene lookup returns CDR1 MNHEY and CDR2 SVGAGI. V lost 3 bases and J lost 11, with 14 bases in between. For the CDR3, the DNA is TGTGCCAGCAGTTATTCAGGGGAAATGCCACCCCTCCACTTT. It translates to CASSYSGEMPPLHF.

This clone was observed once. CDR3 in DNA: TGTGCCAGCTCACCAATTCGGACCGAGGACAGGTTTAACTATGGCTACACCTTC. It encodes CASSPIRTEDRFNYGYTF. V gene TRBV18 combines with J gene TRBJ1-2; 7 nucleotides match TRBD1. Trimming cost V 2 bases and J 1 base; bases outside gene matches: 13. CDR3 length equals 18 residues. Germline lookup yields CDR1 KGHSH and CDR2 LQKENI.

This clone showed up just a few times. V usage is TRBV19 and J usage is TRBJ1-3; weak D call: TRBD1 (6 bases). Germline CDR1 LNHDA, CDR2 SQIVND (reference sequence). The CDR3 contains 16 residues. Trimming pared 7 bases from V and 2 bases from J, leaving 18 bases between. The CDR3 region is CASTPGGGGPGNTIYF. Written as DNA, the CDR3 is TGTGCCAGTACTCCCGGGGGCGGGGGACCTGGAAACACCATATATTTT.

DNA of the CDR3: TGTGCCAGCAGTGCCGGGACACCAACCTCCCTGTATGGCTACACCTTC. It codes for CASSAGTPTSLYGYTF. The rearrangement links TRBV25-1 to TRBJ1-2, with D possibly being TRBD1 (6 bases). Germline values: CDR1 MGHDK, CDR2 SYGVNS. V was cut by 4 bases and J by 5 bases, with 20 bases left in between. CDR3 size: 16 residues.

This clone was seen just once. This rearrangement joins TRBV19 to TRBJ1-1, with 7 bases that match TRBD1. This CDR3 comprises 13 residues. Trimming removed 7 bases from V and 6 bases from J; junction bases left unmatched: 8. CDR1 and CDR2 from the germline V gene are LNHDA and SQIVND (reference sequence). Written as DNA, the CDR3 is TGTGCCAGTACCGTGACAGGGATAGCTGAAGCTTTCTTT. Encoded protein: CASTVTGIAEAFF.

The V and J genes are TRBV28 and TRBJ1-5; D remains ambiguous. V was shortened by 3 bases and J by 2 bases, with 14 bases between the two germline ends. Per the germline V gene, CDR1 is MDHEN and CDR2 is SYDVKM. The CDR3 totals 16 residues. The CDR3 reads CASSFKGAAGNQPQHF. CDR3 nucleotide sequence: TGTGCCAGCAGTTTTAAGGGAGCCGCGGGCAATCAGCCCCAGCATTTT. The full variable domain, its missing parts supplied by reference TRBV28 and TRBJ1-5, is DVKVTQSSRYLVKRTGEKVFLECVQDMDHENMFWYRQDPGLGLRLIYFSYDVKMKEKGDIPEGYSVSREKKERFSLILESASTNQTSMYLCASSFKGAAGNQPQHFGDGTRLSIL.

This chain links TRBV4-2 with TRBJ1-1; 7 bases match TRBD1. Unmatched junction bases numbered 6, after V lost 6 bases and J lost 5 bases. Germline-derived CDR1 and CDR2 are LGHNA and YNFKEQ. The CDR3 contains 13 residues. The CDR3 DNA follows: TGTGCCAGCAGGCCAGGGGGTCGGACTGAAGCTTTCTTT. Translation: CASRPGGRTEAFF.

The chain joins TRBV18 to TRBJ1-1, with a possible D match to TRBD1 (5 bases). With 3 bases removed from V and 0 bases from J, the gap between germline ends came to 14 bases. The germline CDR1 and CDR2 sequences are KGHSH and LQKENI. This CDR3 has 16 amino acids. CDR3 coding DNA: TGTGCCAGCTCACCCTCGGCGACAGCGATGAACACTGAAGCTTTCTTT. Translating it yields CASSPSATAMNTEAFF.

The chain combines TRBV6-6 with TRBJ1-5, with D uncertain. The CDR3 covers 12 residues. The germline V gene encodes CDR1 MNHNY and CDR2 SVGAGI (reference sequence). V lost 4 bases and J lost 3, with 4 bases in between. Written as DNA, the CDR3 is TGTGCCAGCAGTTCCGTCAATCAGCCCCAGCATTTT. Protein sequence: CASSSVNQPQHF.

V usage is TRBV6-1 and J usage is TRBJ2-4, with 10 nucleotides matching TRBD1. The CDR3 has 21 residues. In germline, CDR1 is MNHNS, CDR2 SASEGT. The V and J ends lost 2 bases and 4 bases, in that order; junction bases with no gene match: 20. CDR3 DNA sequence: TGTGCCAGCAGTGAACCAAGGGGACAGGGGCCAGCCAGGGGCCAAAAAAACATTCAGTACTTC. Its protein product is CASSEPRGQGPARGQKNIQYF.

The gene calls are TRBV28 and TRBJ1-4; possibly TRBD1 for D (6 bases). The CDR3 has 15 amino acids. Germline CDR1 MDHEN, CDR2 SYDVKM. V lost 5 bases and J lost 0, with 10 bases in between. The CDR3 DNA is TGTGCCAGCAGTCAACCAGGGGCAACTAATGAAAAACTGTTTTTT. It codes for CASSQPGATNEKLFF.

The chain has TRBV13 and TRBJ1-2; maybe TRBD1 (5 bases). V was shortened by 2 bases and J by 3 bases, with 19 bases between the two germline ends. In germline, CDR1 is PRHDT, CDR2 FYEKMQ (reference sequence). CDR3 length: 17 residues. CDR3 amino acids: CASSLNPRRTWDYGYTF. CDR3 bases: TGTGCCAGCAGCTTAAACCCTCGGCGGACATGGGACTATGGCTACACCTTC.

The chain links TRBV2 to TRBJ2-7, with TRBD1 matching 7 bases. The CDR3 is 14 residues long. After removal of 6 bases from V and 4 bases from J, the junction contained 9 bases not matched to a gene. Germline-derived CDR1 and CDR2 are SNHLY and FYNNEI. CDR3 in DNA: TGTGCCAGCAGCGGGACAGACCCCCTTTACGAGCAGTACTTC. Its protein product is CASSGTDPLYEQYF.

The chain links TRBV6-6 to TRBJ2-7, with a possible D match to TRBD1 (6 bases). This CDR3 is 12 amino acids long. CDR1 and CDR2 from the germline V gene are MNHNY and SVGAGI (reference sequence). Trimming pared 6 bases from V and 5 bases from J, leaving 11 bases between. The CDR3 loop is CASRPTGNEQYF. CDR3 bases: TGTGCCAGCAGGCCTACAGGGAACGAGCAGTACTTC.

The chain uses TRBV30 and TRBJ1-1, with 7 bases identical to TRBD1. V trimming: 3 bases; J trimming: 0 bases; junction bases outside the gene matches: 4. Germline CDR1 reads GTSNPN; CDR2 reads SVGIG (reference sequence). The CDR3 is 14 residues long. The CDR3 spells CAWSMDRLNTEAFF. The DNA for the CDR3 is TGTGCCTGGAGCATGGACAGGTTGAACACTGAAGCTTTCTTT.

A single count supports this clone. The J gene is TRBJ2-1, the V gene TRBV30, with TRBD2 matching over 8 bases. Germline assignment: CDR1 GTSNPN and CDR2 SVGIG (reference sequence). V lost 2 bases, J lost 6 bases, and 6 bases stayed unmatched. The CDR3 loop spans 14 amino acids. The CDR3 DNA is TGTGCCTGGAGTCGAACACTAGCGGTCAATGAGCAGTTCTTC. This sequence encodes CAWSRTLAVNEQFF.

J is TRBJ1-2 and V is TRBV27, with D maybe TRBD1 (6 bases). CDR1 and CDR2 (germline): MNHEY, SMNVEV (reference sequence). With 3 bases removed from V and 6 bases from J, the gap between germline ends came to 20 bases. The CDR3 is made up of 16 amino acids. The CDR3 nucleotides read TGTGCCAGCAGTTTGCAAGCCTGGACAGAGGGAGATGGCTACACCTTC. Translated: CASSLQAWTEGDGYTF.

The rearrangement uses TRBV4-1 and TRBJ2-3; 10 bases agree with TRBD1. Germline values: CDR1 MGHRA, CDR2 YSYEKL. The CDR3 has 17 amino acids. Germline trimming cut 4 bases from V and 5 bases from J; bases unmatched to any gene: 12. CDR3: CASSPRPGQGFGDTQYF. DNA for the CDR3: TGCGCCAGCAGCCCCAGACCGGGACAGGGGTTTGGAGATACGCAGTATTTT.

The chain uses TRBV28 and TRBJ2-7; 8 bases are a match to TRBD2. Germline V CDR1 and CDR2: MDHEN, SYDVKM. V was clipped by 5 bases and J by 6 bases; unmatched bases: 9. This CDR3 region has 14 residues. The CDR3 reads CASSPGGGTGEQYF. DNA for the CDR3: TGTGCCAGCAGTCCGGGGGGGGGAACCGGCGAGCAGTACTTC.

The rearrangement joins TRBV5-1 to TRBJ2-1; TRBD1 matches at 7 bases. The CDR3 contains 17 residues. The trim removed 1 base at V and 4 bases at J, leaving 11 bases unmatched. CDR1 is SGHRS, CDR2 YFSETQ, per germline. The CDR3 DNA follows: TGCGCCAGCAGCTTGAGGGACAGTGACATAGTATACAATGAGCAGTTCTTC. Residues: CASSLRDSDIVYNEQFF.

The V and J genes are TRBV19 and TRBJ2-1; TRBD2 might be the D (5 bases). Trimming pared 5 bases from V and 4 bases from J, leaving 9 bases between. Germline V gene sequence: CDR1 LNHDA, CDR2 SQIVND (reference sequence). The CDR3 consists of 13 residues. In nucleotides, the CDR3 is TGTGCCAGTAGTGCCGGACTGTACAATGAGCAGTTCTTC. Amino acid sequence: CASSAGLYNEQFF.

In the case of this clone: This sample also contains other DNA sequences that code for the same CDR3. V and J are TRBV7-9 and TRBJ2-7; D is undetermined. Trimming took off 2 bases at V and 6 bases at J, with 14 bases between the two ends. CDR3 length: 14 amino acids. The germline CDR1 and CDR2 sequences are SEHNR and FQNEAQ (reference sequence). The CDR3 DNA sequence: TGTGCCAGCAGCTTATTGGATGTCGGCGGCGAGCAGTACTTC. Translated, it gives CASSLLDVGGEQYF.

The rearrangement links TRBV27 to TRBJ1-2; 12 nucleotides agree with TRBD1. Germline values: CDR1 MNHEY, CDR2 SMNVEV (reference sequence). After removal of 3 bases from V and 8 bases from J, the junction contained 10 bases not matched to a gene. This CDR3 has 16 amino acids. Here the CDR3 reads CASSFTGTGGVGGYTF. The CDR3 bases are TGTGCCAGCAGTTTCACCGGGACAGGGGGCGTTGGGGGCTACACCTTC.

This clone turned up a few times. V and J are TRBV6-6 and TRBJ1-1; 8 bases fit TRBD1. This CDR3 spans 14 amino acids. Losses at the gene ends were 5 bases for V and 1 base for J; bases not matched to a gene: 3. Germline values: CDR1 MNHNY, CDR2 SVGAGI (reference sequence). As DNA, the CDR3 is TGTGCCAGCAGTGACAGGGGCAGGAACACTGAAGCTTTCTTT. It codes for CASSDRGRNTEAFF.

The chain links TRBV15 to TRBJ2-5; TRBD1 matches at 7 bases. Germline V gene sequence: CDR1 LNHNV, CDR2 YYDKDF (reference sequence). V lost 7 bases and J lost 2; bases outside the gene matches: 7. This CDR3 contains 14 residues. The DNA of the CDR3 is TGTGCCACCAACCTAGGGACAGATCAAGAGACCCAGTACTTC. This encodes CATNLGTDQETQYF.

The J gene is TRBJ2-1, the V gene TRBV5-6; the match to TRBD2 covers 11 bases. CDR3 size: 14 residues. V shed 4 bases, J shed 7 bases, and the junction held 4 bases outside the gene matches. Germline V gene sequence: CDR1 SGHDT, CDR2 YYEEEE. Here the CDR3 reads CASSVAGGPNEQFF. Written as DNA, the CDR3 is TGTGCCAGCAGCGTAGCGGGAGGGCCGAATGAGCAGTTCTTC.

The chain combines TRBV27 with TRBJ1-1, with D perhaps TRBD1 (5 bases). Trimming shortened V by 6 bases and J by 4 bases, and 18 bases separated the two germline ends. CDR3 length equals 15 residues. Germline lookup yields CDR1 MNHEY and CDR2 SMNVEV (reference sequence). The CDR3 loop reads CASRSTSAGITEAFF. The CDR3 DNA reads TGTGCCAGCAGATCCACCTCGGCAGGGATCACTGAAGCTTTCTTT.

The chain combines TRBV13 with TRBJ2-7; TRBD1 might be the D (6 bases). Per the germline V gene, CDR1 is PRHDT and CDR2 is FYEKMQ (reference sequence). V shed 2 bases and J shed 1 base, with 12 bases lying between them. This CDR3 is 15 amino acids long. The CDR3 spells CASSLSPGDSYEQYF. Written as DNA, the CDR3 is TGTGCCAGCAGCTTAAGTCCAGGGGATTCCTACGAGCAGTACTTC. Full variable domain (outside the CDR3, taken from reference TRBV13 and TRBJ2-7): AAGVIQSPRHLIKEKRETATLKCYPIPRHDTVYWYQQGPGQDPQFLISFYEKMQSDKGSIPDRFSAQQFSDYHSELNMSSLELGDSALYFCASSLSPGDSYEQYFGPGTRLTVT.

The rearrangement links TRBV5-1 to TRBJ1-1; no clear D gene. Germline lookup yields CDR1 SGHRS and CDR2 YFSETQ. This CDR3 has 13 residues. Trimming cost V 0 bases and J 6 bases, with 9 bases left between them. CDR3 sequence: CASSLGRAAEAFF. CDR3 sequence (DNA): TGCGCCAGCAGCTTGGGGAGGGCGGCTGAAGCTTTCTTT. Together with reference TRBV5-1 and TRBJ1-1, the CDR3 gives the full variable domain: KAGVTQTPRYLIKTRGQQVTLSCSPISGHRSVSWYQQTPGQGLQFLFEYFSETQRNKGNFPGRFSGRQFSNSRSEMNVSTLELGDSALYLCASSLGRAAEAFFGQGTRLTVV.

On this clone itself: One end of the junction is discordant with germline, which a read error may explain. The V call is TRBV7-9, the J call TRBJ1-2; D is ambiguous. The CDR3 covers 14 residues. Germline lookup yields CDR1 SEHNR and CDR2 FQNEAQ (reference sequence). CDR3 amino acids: CASSQDESKPLEGF. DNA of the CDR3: TGTGCCAGCAGCCAGGACGAGTCCAAACCATTGGAGGGATTC.